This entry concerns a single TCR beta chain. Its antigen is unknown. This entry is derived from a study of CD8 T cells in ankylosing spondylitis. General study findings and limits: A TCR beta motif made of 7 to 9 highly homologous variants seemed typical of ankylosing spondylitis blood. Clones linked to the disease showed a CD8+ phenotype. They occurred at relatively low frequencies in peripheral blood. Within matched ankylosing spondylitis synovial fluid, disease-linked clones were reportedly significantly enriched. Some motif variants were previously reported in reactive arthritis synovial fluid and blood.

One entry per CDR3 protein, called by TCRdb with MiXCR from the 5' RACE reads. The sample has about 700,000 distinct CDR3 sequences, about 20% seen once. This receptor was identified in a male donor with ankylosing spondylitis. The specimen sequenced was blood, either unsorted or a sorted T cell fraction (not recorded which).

CDR3 nucleotides: TGTGCCAGCAGCGAGGAGGGAGTTGCACCCGAGCAGTACTTC. Protein sequence: CASSEEGVAPEQYF. The V gene is TRBV9, the J gene TRBJ2-7, with D perhaps matching TRBD2 (6 bases). The CDR3 consists of 14 residues. CDR1 and CDR2 from the germline V gene are SGDLS and YYNGEE. The ends were cut back, 3 bases at V and 6 bases at J, with 16 bases in the middle.